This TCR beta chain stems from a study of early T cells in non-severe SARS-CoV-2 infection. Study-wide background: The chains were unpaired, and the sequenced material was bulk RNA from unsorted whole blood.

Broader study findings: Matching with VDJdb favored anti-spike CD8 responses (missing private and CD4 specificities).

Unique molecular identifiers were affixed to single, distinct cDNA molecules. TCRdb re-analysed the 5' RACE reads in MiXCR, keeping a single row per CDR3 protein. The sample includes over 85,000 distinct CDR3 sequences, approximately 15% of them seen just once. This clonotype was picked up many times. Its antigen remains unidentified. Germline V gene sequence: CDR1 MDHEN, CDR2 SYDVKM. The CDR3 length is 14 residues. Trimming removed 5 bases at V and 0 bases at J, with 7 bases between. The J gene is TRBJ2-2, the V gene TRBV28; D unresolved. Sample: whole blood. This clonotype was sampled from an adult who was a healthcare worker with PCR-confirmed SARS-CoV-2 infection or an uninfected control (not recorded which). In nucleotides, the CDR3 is TGTGCCAGCAGTCTCTTGGCGAACACCGGGGAGCTGTTTTTT. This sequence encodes CASSLLANTGELFF. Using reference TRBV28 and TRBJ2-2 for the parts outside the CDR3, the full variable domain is DVKVTQSSRYLVKRTGEKVFLECVQDMDHENMFWYRQDPGLGLRLIYFSYDVKMKEKGDIPEGYSVSREKKERFSLILESASTNQTSMYLCASSLLANTGELFFGEGSRLTVL.